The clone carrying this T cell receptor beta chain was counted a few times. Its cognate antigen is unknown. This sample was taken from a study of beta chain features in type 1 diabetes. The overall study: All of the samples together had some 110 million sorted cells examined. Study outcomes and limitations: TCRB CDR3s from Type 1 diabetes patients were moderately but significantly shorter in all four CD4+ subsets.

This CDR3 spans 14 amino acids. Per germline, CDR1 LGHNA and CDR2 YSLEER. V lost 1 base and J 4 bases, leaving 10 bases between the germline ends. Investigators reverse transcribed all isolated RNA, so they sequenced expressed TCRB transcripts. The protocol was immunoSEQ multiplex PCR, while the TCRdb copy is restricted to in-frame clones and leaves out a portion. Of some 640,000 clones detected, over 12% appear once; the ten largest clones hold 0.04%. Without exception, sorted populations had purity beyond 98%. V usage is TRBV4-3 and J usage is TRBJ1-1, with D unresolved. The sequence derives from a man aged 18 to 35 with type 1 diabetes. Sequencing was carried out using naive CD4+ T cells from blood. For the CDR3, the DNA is TGCGCCAGCAGCCAAGCAGCGGTACGCACTGAAGCTTTCTTT. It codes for CASSQAAVRTEAFF.